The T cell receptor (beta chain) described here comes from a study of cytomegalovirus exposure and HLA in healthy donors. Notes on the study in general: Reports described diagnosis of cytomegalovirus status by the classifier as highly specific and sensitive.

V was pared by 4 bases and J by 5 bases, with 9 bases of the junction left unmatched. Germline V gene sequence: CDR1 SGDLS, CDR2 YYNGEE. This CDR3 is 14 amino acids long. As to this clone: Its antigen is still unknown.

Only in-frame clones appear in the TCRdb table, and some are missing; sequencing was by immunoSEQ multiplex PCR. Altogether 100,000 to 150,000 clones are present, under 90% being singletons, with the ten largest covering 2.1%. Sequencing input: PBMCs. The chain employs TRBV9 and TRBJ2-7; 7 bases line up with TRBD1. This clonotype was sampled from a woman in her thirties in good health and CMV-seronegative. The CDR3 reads CASSRRQGRDEQYF. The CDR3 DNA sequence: TGTGCCAGCAGCCGCCGACAGGGCCGAGACGAGCAGTACTTC. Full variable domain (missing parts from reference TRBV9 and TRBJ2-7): DSGVTQTPKHLITATGQRVTLRCSPRSGDLSVYWYQQSLDQGLQFLIQYYNGEERAKGNILERFSAQQFPDLHSELNLSSLELGDSALYFCASSRRQGRDEQYFGPGTRLTVT.